Here is one TCR beta chain with its context. Its antigen is as yet unknown. The junction had 8 bases not matched to a gene; V was cut back by 4 bases and J by 4 bases. In germline, CDR1 is LGHNA, CDR2 YNFKEQ. The CDR3 length is 15 residues. The sample comes from a study of cytomegalovirus exposure and HLA in healthy donors. Study context: A later analysis reported the same platform for the approximately 110 validation repertoires and the 666 first-cohort repertoires.

Clones were read by immunoSEQ multiplex PCR, and TCRdb kept only the in-frame ones, dropping some. Here the sample spans fewer than 400,000 clones, about nine tenths being singletons. Study conclusions and caveats: Per published reports, the classifier diagnosed cytomegalovirus status with high specificity and sensitivity. Three CMV-associated chains were confirmed in vitro to be specific for CMV antigens. TCR beta chains numbering some 160 were designated cytomegalovirus-associated.

Sequenced input: PBMCs. The V gene is TRBV4-2, the J gene TRBJ1-1, with TRBD1 matching 8 bases. This receptor was obtained from a woman between 18 and 30 years old in good health and CMV-seronegative. The CDR3 bases are TGTGCCAGCAGCCCGGGGACAGGCGCAGGCACTGAAGCTTTCTTT. Translated: CASSPGTGAGTEAFF.